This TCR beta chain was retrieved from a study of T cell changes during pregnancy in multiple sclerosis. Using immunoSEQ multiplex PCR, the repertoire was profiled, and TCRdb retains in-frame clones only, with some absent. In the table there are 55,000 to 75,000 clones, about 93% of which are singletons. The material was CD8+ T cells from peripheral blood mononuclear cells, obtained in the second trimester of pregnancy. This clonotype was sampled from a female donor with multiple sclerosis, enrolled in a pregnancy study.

The CDR3 here is CASSPPSKDRRYGYTF. The CDR3 DNA is TGCGCCAGCAGCCCCCCTTCTAAAGACAGACGGTATGGCTACACCTTC. The chain is built from TRBV4-1 and TRBJ1-2, with D perhaps TRBD1 (5 bases). Germline assignment: CDR1 MGHRA and CDR2 YSYEKL. V was shortened by 4 bases and J by 5 bases, with 20 bases between the two germline ends. This CDR3 spans 16 amino acids.